The entry below describes one TCR beta chain. Its matching antigen is unknown. Other DNA sequences in the same sample also yield this CDR3. This specimen comes from a study of T cell responses to AZD1222 COVID-19 vaccine. Overall study results and limits: In the spike-specific TCR repertoire, nearly half reportedly target unmutated variant regions. Vaccine-associated CD4 TCRs ranged over spike, dominating at 160-218 and 743-854.

Sequencing was performed with immunoSEQ multiplex PCR; in TCRdb, only in-frame clones are kept and a portion is missing. The table shows some 120,000 clones, with roughly 88% occurring only once. The CDR3 extends over 13 amino acids. Germline CDR1 SEHNR, CDR2 FQNEAQ (reference sequence). V was cut by 3 bases and J by 2 bases, with 7 bases left in between. The rearrangement joins TRBV7-9 to TRBJ2-5; D gene ambiguous. The source of this sequence is an adult in good health. Source: peripheral blood, taken on day 0 of MenACWY control vaccination. The CDR3 region is CASSFLPQETQYF. The CDR3 DNA sequence: TGTGCCAGCAGCTTCCTACCTCAAGAGACCCAGTACTTC. Full variable domain (rest looked up from reference TRBV7-9 and TRBJ2-5): DTGVSQNPRHKITKRGQNVTFRCDPISEHNRLYWYRQTLGQGPEFLTYFQNEAQLEKSRLLSDRFSAERPKGSFSTLEIQRTEQGDSAMYLCASSFLPQETQYFGPGTRLLVL.